The present T cell receptor (beta chain) was sequenced within a study of CD8+ T cells in alopecia areata. For the study at large: Tofacitinib administration to treated patients was oral, at 5 to 10 mg twice daily.

This clone was observed a handful of times. The antigen is not known. Study-wide findings and caveats: Whereas mice showed it more clearly, TCR sharing across patients was murkier, possibly because of HLA. Scalp and blood retained many expanded lesional clones during tofacitinib.

Sequencing templates came from extracted RNA that was reverse transcribed into cDNA. Assay: immunoSEQ multiplex PCR; the TCRdb copy retains only in-frame clones and omits some. The profile covers 110,000 to 150,000 clones, with roughly 50% appearing a single time and roughly 15% taken by the ten largest. Indicated treatment: oral pan-JAK inhibitor, 5-10 mg twice daily. Per the germline V gene, CDR1 is GTSNPN and CDR2 is SVGIG (reference sequence). Trimming pared 4 bases from V and 4 bases from J, leaving 7 bases between. The CDR3 is 11 residues long. This clonotype was sampled from a human donor with alopecia areata. The chain has TRBV30 and TRBJ1-2; no clear D. Sample: CD8+ T cells sorted from blood, taken at week 4, from a patient treated with tofacitinib. CDR3 region: CAWTVGYGYTF. CDR3 coding DNA: TGTGCCTGGACTGTTGGCTATGGCTACACCTTC.